Below are 25 T cell receptor beta chains sequenced from a single sample in a study of spatial heterogeneity in lung cancer. A single record per CDR3 protein comes from TCRdb applying MiXCR to the 5' RACE reads. The data show under 11,000 distinct CDR3 sequences, around 4% seen once. Time point given: sample taken at primary tumor resection. Whole RNA was taken from tumor, nontumor lung or frozen PBMC; it was then sequenced unsorted. Source: normal lung tissue next to the tumor, taken at surgery. The receptor set was obtained from a male donor with early-stage non-small cell lung cancer.

This clonotype was counted many times. The library was designed around alpha chains, so this beta chain is a stray read whose abundance carries little weight. The rearrangement uses TRBV12-3 or TRBV12-4 and TRBJ1-6; 8 nucleotides line up with TRBD1. The CDR3 runs 15 residues. V shed 4 bases, J shed 10 bases, and the junction held 9 bases outside the gene matches. DNA of the CDR3: TGTGCCAGCAGTTCCTTAGGACAGGGCAGATCACCCCTCCACTTT. It yields the protein CASSSLGQGRSPLHF.

Note on this clonotype: Because this beta chain is a stray read in a library intended to capture alpha chains, its abundance should not be given much weight. V is TRBV27 and J is TRBJ2-7; TRBD2 agrees at 10 bases. Germline V gene lookup returns CDR1 MNHEY and CDR2 SMNVEV (reference sequence). V was clipped by 2 bases and J by 5 bases; unmatched bases: 12. The CDR3 totals 17 residues. The CDR3: CASSLVQRGGPAHEQYF. The CDR3 nucleotides read TGTGCCAGCAGTTTAGTCCAGCGGGGGGGCCCGGCCCACGAGCAGTACTTC.

There are a few counts of this clonotype. This beta chain is a stray sequence in a library constructed for alpha chains; its clone size is not meaningful. This chain links TRBV20-1 with TRBJ2-6, with unresolved D. The CDR3 totals 15 residues. V lost 5 bases and J 0 bases, leaving 11 bases between the germline ends. CDR1 DFQATT and CDR2 SNEGSKA come from the germline V gene (reference sequence). Here the CDR3 reads CSALRHGSGANVLTF. CDR3 nucleotide sequence: TGCAGTGCTCTTCGTCACGGCTCTGGGGCCAACGTCCTGACTTTC.

Details on this clonotype: This beta chain slipped into a library made for alpha chains as a stray read, so its size is not meaningful. The chain is built from TRBV7-2 and TRBJ2-3; D is undetermined. Germline CDR1 SGHTA, CDR2 FQGNSA. The CDR3 has 14 amino acids. Trimming took off 5 bases at V and 0 bases at J, with 9 bases between the two ends. CDR3 bases: TGTGCCAGCAGCCCAACTACCAGCACAGATACGCAGTATTTT. Protein sequence: CASSPTTSTDTQYF.

In this sample, this clonotype turned up a few times. This beta chain represents an off-target read in a library built for alpha chains; its size is of limited meaning. The genes are TRBV11-2 and TRBJ1-2; D is uncertain. Germline lookup yields CDR1 SGHAT and CDR2 FQNNGV. This CDR3 contains 12 residues. The V end was cut by 8 bases, the J end by 1 base, with 8 bases between. The CDR3, as DNA: TGTGCCAGCCAAGGTTATAACTATGGCTACACCTTC. Encoded protein: CASQGYNYGYTF.

Ten or more counts support this clonotype. This beta chain is a stray sequence in a library constructed for alpha chains; its clone size is not meaningful. The rearrangement links TRBV27 to TRBJ2-1; D uncertain. The CDR3 is made up of 15 amino acids. Germline CDR1 and CDR2: MNHEY and SMNVEV (reference sequence). The ends were cut back, 5 bases at V and 0 bases at J, with 11 bases in the middle. The CDR3 DNA follows: TGTGCCAGCAGTCTCGTGTGGAGCTCCTACAATGAGCAGTTCTTC. As protein: CASSLVWSSYNEQFF.

This clonotype counts as medium-sized (0.01 to 0.1%). This beta chain was picked up by a library intended for alpha chains and is off target, so its count carries little meaning. V is TRBV7-9 and J is TRBJ2-3; the D call may be TRBD1 or TRBD2 (5 bases each). The CDR3 length is 15 residues. Germline V gene lookup returns CDR1 SEHNR and CDR2 FQNEAQ (reference sequence). The ends were cut back, 4 bases at V and 1 base at J, with 12 bases in the middle. CDR3: CASSSRGRGTDTQYF. CDR3 in DNA: TGTGCCAGCAGCTCAAGGGGACGCGGCACAGATACGCAGTATTTT.

This clonotype was observed many times. The junction shows a germline mismatch at one end, possibly a read error. The size of this beta chain means little, since it is a stray read in a library made for alpha chains. This rearrangement joins TRBV7-7 to TRBJ2-3; D is unclear. The CDR3 consists of 13 residues. Germline lookup yields CDR1 SSHAT and CDR2 FNYEAQ (reference sequence). The CDR3 loop reads CASSRWSADTQYF. CDR3 DNA sequence: TGTGCTAGCAGCCGATGGTCCGCAGATACGCAGTATTTT.

There are many counts of this clonotype. The library was prepared for alpha chains; this beta chain is a stray read, so its frequency means little. The CDR3 DNA sequence: TGCGCCAGCAGCTTGGTAGGGATCGACGAGCAGTACTTC. Its translation is CASSLVGIDEQYF. The gene calls are TRBV5-1 and TRBJ2-7, with D unclear. This CDR3 spans 13 amino acids. The V end lost 0 bases, the J end lost 5 bases, and 9 bases lay between the germline ends. CDR1 and CDR2 from the germline V gene are SGHRS and YFSETQ.

This clonotype was observed a handful of times. This beta chain slipped into a library made for alpha chains as a stray read, so its size is not meaningful. The chain is built from TRBV7-2 and TRBJ1-1; no clear D. The CDR3 has 14 residues. The V and J ends lost 1 base and 5 bases respectively, with 11 bases between them. Looked up from germline, CDR1 is SGHTA and CDR2 is FQGNSA. Here the CDR3 DNA reads TGTGCCAGCAGCTTAGAGGTCAGGAGGACTGAAGCTTTCTTT. Translating gives CASSLEVRRTEAFF. The whole variable domain, remainder taken from reference TRBV7-2 and TRBJ1-1, is GAGVSQSPSNKVTEKGKDVELRCDPISGHTALYWYRQSLGQGLEFLIYFQGNSAPDKSGLPSDRFSAERTGGSVSTLTIQRTQQEDSAVYLCASSLEVRRTEAFFGQGTRLTVV.

The sample holds many counts of this clonotype. This beta chain turned up in a library designed for alpha chains; as an off-target read, its abundance says little. V usage is TRBV20-1 and J usage is TRBJ2-2, with D unresolved. Germline CDR1 is DFQATT and CDR2 is SNEGSKA (reference sequence). Trimming left V 5 bases short and J 3 bases short, with 10 bases between. This CDR3 contains 13 residues. CDR3 DNA: TGCAGTGCTGGATGGGGATACACCGGGGAGCTGTTTTTT. This sequence encodes CSAGWGYTGELFF.

Within the sample, this clonotype is medium-sized (0.01 to 0.1%). As an off-target read in a library built for alpha chains, this beta chain has a frequency of little significance. The chain combines TRBV5-6 with TRBJ2-2; D is ambiguous. Germline V gene data show CDR1 as SGHDT and CDR2 as YYEEEE. The length of the CDR3 is 12 residues. The V end lost 5 bases, the J end lost 7 bases, and 9 bases lay between the germline ends. The CDR3 DNA follows: TGTGCCAGCAGTTTCTATGGCGGGGAGCTGTTTTTT. It is translated as CASSFYGGELFF.

This clonotype was seen ten or more times. The library was built for alpha chains, so this beta chain is an off-target read and its size means little. J is TRBJ2-7 and V is TRBV20-1; the match to TRBD2 covers 7 bases. Germline V gives CDR1 DFQATT, CDR2 SNEGSKA (reference sequence). The CDR3 is 13 amino acids. After removal of 6 bases from V and 0 bases from J, the junction contained 5 bases not matched to a gene. In DNA form, the CDR3 reads TGCAGTGCACCTCTAGCGGCCTCCTACGAGCAGTACTTC. Protein product: CSAPLAASYEQYF.

This clonotype was seen at least ten times. Since the library was made to target alpha chains, this beta chain is a stray read and its abundance is not meaningful. The chain combines TRBV4-1 with TRBJ1-2; 7 positions match TRBD1. The CDR3 runs to 14 residues. V dropped 4 bases and J dropped 8; count of bases not matched to a gene: 10. Germline CDR1 is MGHRA and CDR2 is YSYEKL. Written as DNA, the CDR3 is TGCGCCAGCAGCCTAGTAGACAGGGAATGGGGCTACACCTTC. Its translation is CASSLVDREWGYTF.

This clonotype was detected many times. This beta chain is a stray read from a library made for alpha chains; its abundance is not meaningful. The rearrangement links TRBV6-5 to TRBJ2-1; possible D gene TRBD2, 6 bases. Trimming left V 2 bases short and J 6 bases short, with 17 bases between. In germline, CDR1 is MNHEY, CDR2 SVGAGI. This CDR3 has 16 amino acids. As DNA, the CDR3 is TGTGCCAGCAGTTACGATCGGGCGACTAGACCCAATGAGCAGTTCTTC. It encodes CASSYDRATRPNEQFF.

This clonotype has at least ten counts. The library was built for alpha chains, so this beta chain is an off-target read and its size means little. V and J are TRBV27 and TRBJ2-7; 8 nucleotides align to TRBD1. The V gene's germline CDR1 is MNHEY and CDR2 SMNVEV (reference sequence). CDR3 length: 13 residues. With V trimmed by 5 bases and J by 5 bases, 5 bases remained unmatched. The CDR3 spells CASSLRTGNEQYF. CDR3 nucleotide sequence: TGTGCCAGCAGTCTCAGGACAGGGAACGAGCAGTACTTC.

This clonotype was found many times. This beta chain is a stray read from a library made for alpha chains; its abundance is not meaningful. V gene TRBV5-1 combines with J gene TRBJ1-1, with D tentatively TRBD1 (5 bases). The CDR3 sequence is 16 residues long. V lost 4 bases and J 1 base, leaving 17 bases between the germline ends. CDR1 SGHRS and CDR2 YFSETQ come from the germline V gene. The CDR3 protein is CASSMQASDKNTEAFF. The CDR3 bases are TGCGCCAGCAGCATGCAGGCTTCGGACAAGAACACTGAAGCTTTCTTT.

This clonotype was recorded many times. This beta chain lies outside the target of a library built for alpha chains; its clone size means little. CDR3 DNA sequence: TGTGCCAGCTCACCAGAGACAGGCCAGGGGCCCCAGCATTTT. It translates to CASSPETGQGPQHF. The chain employs TRBV18 and TRBJ1-5, with D perhaps matching TRBD1 (6 bases). Per germline, CDR1 KGHSH and CDR2 LQKENI. The germline V and J ends were trimmed by 2 bases and 9 bases, with 14 bases remaining between them. CDR3 length: 14 residues.

This clonotype is medium-sized. This beta chain was picked up by a library intended for alpha chains and is off target, so its count carries little meaning. The chain is built from TRBV29-1 and TRBJ1-2, with D hard to call. The CDR3 has 11 residues. V lost 6 bases and J 8 bases, leaving 13 bases between the germline ends. Germline CDR1 SQVTM, CDR2 ANQGSEA. CDR3 bases: TGCAGCGTCCGCCCTTCTCGCGGCTACACCTTC. This codes for CSVRPSRGYTF. The variable domain in full, completed from reference TRBV29-1 and TRBJ1-2, reads SAVISQKPSRDICQRGTSLTIQCQVDSQVTMMFWYRQQPGQSLTLIATANQGSEATYESGFVIDKFPISRPNLTFSTLTVSNMSPEDSSIYLCSVRPSRGYTFGSGTRLTVV.

This clonotype has a count of ten or more. The library was designed around alpha chains, so this beta chain is a stray read whose abundance carries little weight. The CDR3 DNA reads as TGTGCCAGCAGTCCCCGGACAGGGGGCCGAGACAATGAGCAGTTCTTC. This sequence encodes CASSPRTGGRDNEQFF. This chain joins TRBV12-3 or TRBV12-4 and TRBJ2-1; the match to TRBD1 covers 11 bases. Trimming at V came to 5 bases and at J to 5 bases, leaving 8 bases not matched to a gene. This CDR3 spans 16 amino acids.

This clonotype appeared many times. This beta chain is off target for a library built for alpha chains, so its abundance means little. V and J are TRBV2 and TRBJ1-2; TRBD1 is a possible D gene (5 bases). Germline V gene data show CDR1 as SNHLY and CDR2 as FYNNEI. This CDR3 region has 15 residues. V gave up 6 bases and J gave up 0 bases, with 14 bases separating them. The CDR3 DNA follows: TGTGCCAGCAGAAGGGACGGGTTAGCTAACTATGGCTACACCTTC. Its translation is CASRRDGLANYGYTF.

This clonotype was observed at least ten times. Little can be read into the size of this beta chain, an off-target read in a library designed for alpha chains. The rearrangement links TRBV12-3 or TRBV12-4 to TRBJ1-1; TRBD1 is a possible D gene (5 bases). Trimming cost V 5 bases and J 1 base, with 11 bases left between them. CDR3 length: 14 amino acids. CDR3 nucleotides: TGTGCCAGCAGTACGGGACGGCAGAACACTGAAGCTTTCTTT. Translated: CASSTGRQNTEAFF.

This clonotype was observed at least ten times. This beta chain was picked up by a library intended for alpha chains and is off target, so its count carries little meaning. The J gene is TRBJ1-1, the V gene TRBV12-3 or TRBV12-4, with TRBD1 identical over 7 bases. The CDR3 extends over 12 amino acids. Trimming cost V 6 bases and J 7 bases; bases outside gene matches: 5. The CDR3 bases are TGTGCCAGCAGAACAGGGGTGAGTGAAGCTTTCTTT. Translation: CASRTGVSEAFF.

On this clonotype: Found in a library prepared for alpha chains, this beta chain is an off-target read, and its abundance has little meaning. The V gene is TRBV7-2, the J gene TRBJ2-5; 7 nucleotides line up with TRBD2. CDR1 SGHTA and CDR2 FQGNSA come from the germline V gene. This CDR3 spans 18 amino acids. The V and J ends lost 1 base and 5 bases, in that order; junction bases with no gene match: 16. CDR3 nucleotide sequence: TGTGCCAGCAGCTTAGAATCGGGCGGGAGAGGGCGCGGGGAGACCCAGTACTTC. This translates into CASSLESGGRGRGETQYF.

The table lists this clonotype with a few counts. Since it is a stray read in a library aimed at alpha chains, this beta chain has a size that is not meaningful. The chain couples TRBV18 to TRBJ2-6; D uncertain. CDR1 KGHSH and CDR2 LQKENI come from the germline V gene. Trimming removed 3 bases at V and 0 bases at J, with 3 bases between. This CDR3 spans 14 amino acids. CDR3 nucleotides: TGTGCCAGCTCACCCCTCTCTGGGGCCAACGTCCTGACTTTC. Amino acid sequence: CASSPLSGANVLTF.